The 16 T cell receptor beta chains given below trace back to one sample, sequenced in a study of T-cell reconstitution after alpha-beta-depleted transplantation in children. The TCRbeta library was prepared with unique molecular identifiers. TCRdb independently ran MiXCR on the PCR reads; one entry per CDR3 protein. The table shows 750,000 to 950,000 distinct CDR3 sequences, with roughly 15% occurring only once. The sequencing used PBMCs, mostly from graft donor cells, collected 360 days after TCRalphabeta/CD19-depleted stem cell transplant. All receptors derive from a male patient younger than 18 who had a stem cell transplant for acute lymphoblastic leukemia, so the T cells may come from the graft donor.

V and J are TRBV29-1 and TRBJ2-3, with D perhaps assigned TRBD1 or TRBD2 (6 bases each). Germline values: CDR1 SQVTM, CDR2 ANQGSEA. The V and J ends lost 7 bases and 8 bases respectively, with 16 bases between them. The CDR3 extends over 12 amino acids. CDR3 region: CSASFKGGTQYF. CDR3 in DNA: TGCAGCGCTTCCTTCAAGGGGGGTACGCAGTATTTT.

The chain links TRBV10-3 to TRBJ1-1; D uncertain. V lost 10 bases and J 3 bases, leaving 21 bases between the germline ends. The CDR3 runs to 15 residues. Germline values: CDR1 ENHRY, CDR2 SYGVKD. The chain's CDR3 is CATASHWFRDTEAFF. For the CDR3, the DNA is TGTGCCACCGCGTCCCATTGGTTCCGGGACACTGAAGCTTTCTTT.

Details on this clonotype: One junction end disagrees with the germline gene, perhaps due to a read error. The CDR3 nucleotides are TGTGCCATCGGGCTATTCCAAAAGACCCAGTACTTC. Its protein product is CAIGLFQKTQYF. The rearrangement joins TRBV10-3 to TRBJ2-5; D is unclear. This CDR3 is built from 12 residues. Per the germline V gene, CDR1 is ENHRY and CDR2 is SYGVKD.

This clonotype has only a few counts. This chain links TRBV28 with TRBJ2-1; 7 bases line up with TRBD2. The CDR3 has 13 residues. Germline CDR1 reads MDHEN; CDR2 reads SYDVKM. The J segment lost 8 bases and the V segment lost 8 bases, leaving 9 bases of the junction unmatched. The CDR3 region has the DNA TGTGCCAGCCTGGGGGTAGCGGGCGATGAGCAGTTCTTC. It codes for CASLGVAGDEQFF. Variable domain in full (rest from reference TRBV28 and TRBJ2-1): DVKVTQSSRYLVKRTGEKVFLECVQDMDHENMFWYRQDPGLGLRLIYFSYDVKMKEKGDIPEGYSVSREKKERFSLILESASTNQTSMYLCASLGVAGDEQFFGPGTRLTVL.

The rearrangement uses TRBV7-7 and TRBJ2-2, with D uncertain. The ends were cut back, 2 bases at V and 4 bases at J, with 14 bases in the middle. The CDR3 contains 16 residues. Per germline, CDR1 SSHAT and CDR2 FNYEAQ (reference sequence). CDR3 nucleotides: TGTGCCAGCAGCTTAAACCCCACACTTGGCACCGGGGAGCTGTTTTTT. Translated: CASSLNPTLGTGELFF.

The V and J genes are TRBV12-3 or TRBV12-4 and TRBJ2-7, with TRBD2 matching 7 bases. CDR3 length: 15 residues. Trimming at V came to 4 bases and at J to 3 bases, leaving 9 bases not matched to a gene. The CDR3 is CASSSAGAGSYEQYF. CDR3 sequence (DNA): TGTGCCAGCAGTTCCGCCGGAGCGGGGAGCTACGAGCAGTACTTC.

Points on this clonotype: Given the absence of the conserved phenylalanine or tryptophan at the CDR3 end, a read error is likely. The chain links TRBV29-1 to TRBJ1-1; 7 nucleotides agree with TRBD1. The CDR3 loop spans 14 amino acids. V shed 6 bases, J shed 4 bases, and the junction held 11 bases outside the gene matches. From germline, CDR1 is SQVTM and CDR2 ANQGSEA. The CDR3 sequence: CSVALSRGRTEAFC. The CDR3 region has the DNA TGCAGCGTGGCCCTTTCGAGGGGGCGCACTGAAGCTTTCTGT.

This clonotype was seen more than once but under ten times. The V and J genes are TRBV9 and TRBJ2-1; 10 nucleotides match TRBD2. CDR1 and CDR2 (germline): SGDLS, YYNGEE. V shed 2 bases and J 0 bases; nucleotides not matched to a gene: 5. The CDR3 has 17 amino acids. Written as DNA, the CDR3 is TGTGCCAGCAGCGTTCGACTAGCGGGCCACTCCTACAATGAGCAGTTCTTC. Encoded protein: CASSVRLAGHSYNEQFF. Full variable domain (outside the CDR3, taken from reference TRBV9 and TRBJ2-1): DSGVTQTPKHLITATGQRVTLRCSPRSGDLSVYWYQQSLDQGLQFLIQYYNGEERAKGNILERFSAQQFPDLHSELNLSSLELGDSALYFCASSVRLAGHSYNEQFFGPGTRLTVL.

Only a few counts were recorded for this clonotype. The CDR3 bases are TGCGCCAGCAGCTGGACAGGGGAACGAAATCAGCCCCAGCATTTT. Amino acid sequence: CASSWTGERNQPQHF. The V call is TRBV5-1, the J call TRBJ1-5; 9 nucleotides align to TRBD1. The germline CDR1 and CDR2 sequences are SGHRS and YFSETQ. V trimming: 3 bases; J trimming: 4 bases; junction bases outside the gene matches: 5. The CDR3 is 15 amino acids.

This chain links TRBV3-1 with TRBJ2-1, with D possibly being TRBD2 (6 bases). Per the germline V gene, CDR1 is LGHDT and CDR2 is YNNKEL (reference sequence). The CDR3 loop spans 14 amino acids. Deletions cut 0 bases from V and 8 bases from J, with 11 bases between. CDR3 nucleotide sequence: TGTGCCAGCAGCCAAGATACGGGACTCGATGAGCAGTTCTTC. It codes for CASSQDTGLDEQFF.

V is TRBV7-9 and J is TRBJ2-4; tentative D call: TRBD1 (5 bases). CDR1 and CDR2 from the germline V gene are SEHNR and FQNEAQ (reference sequence). V was trimmed by 1 base and J by 0 bases, leaving 10 bases between them. The length of the CDR3 is 16 residues. The CDR3 here is CASSLVGHPAKNIQYF. CDR3 DNA: TGTGCCAGCAGCTTAGTGGGGCACCCAGCCAAAAACATTCAGTACTTC.

This clonotype was seen more than once but under ten times. The CDR3 loop is CASSLVPRGESGYTF. The CDR3 DNA reads TGTGCCAGCAGTTTAGTCCCAAGGGGGGAATCCGGCTACACCTTC. This rearrangement joins TRBV28 to TRBJ1-2; tentatively, D is TRBD1 (6 bases). The CDR3 covers 15 residues. The germline gives CDR1 MDHEN, CDR2 SYDVKM. The V end lost 2 bases, the J end lost 8 bases, and 18 bases lay between the germline ends.

The chain couples TRBV9 to TRBJ2-1; the D gene is possibly TRBD2 (5 bases). Germline-derived CDR1 and CDR2 are SGDLS and YYNGEE. The CDR3 extends over 14 amino acids. Trimming took 1 base from V and 2 from J, leaving 7 bases between them. CDR3 region: CASSVLATYNEQFF. Here the CDR3 DNA reads TGTGCCAGCAGCGTACTAGCAACCTACAATGAGCAGTTCTTC.

This clonotype has only a few counts. The chain recombines TRBV11-2 with TRBJ2-2; 7 nucleotides match TRBD2. Germline V gene data show CDR1 as SGHAT and CDR2 as FQNNGV. Trimming cost V 3 bases and J 5 bases; bases outside gene matches: 12. The CDR3 has 17 residues. CDR3 coding DNA: TGTGCCAGCAGCTTCTCGTCGGCGGGAGTGAGGACCGGGGAGCTGTTTTTT. It encodes CASSFSSAGVRTGELFF.

The CDR3 here is CASSPGQAGYGYTF. The CDR3 DNA sequence: TGTGCCAGCAGCCCGGGACAGGCAGGATATGGCTACACCTTC. The genes are TRBV3-1 and TRBJ1-2; 8 bases are a match to TRBD1. Germline V lookup: CDR1 LGHDT, CDR2 YNNKEL (reference sequence). The CDR3 spans 14 residues. The J segment lost 5 bases and the V segment lost 4 bases, leaving 6 bases of the junction unmatched.

In DNA form, the CDR3 reads TGTGCCAGCTCACCACCGTTAAGCGGGGAGACCCAGTACTTC. Translation gives CASSPPLSGETQYF. The chain is built from TRBV18 and TRBJ2-5; D might be TRBD2 (6 bases). Germline V CDR1 and CDR2: KGHSH, LQKENI. With 0 bases removed from V and 5 bases from J, the gap between germline ends came to 10 bases. The CDR3 spans 14 residues.